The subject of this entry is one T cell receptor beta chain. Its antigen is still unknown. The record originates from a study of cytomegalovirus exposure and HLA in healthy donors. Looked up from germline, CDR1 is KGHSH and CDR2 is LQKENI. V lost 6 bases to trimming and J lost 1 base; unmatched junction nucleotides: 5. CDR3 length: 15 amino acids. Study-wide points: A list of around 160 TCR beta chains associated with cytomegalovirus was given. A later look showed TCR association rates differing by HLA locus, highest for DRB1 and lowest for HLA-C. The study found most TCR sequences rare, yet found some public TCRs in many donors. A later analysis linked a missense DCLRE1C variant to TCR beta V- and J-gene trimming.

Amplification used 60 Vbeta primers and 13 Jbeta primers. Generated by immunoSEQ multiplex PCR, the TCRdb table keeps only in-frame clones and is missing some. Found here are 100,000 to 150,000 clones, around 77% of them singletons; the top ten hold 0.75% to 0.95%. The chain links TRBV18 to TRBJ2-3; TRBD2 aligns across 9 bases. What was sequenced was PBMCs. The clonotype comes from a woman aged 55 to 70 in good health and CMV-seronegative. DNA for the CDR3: TGTGCCAGCTCTCCTGCGGGAGGGCGCACAGATACGCAGTATTTT. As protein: CASSPAGGRTDTQYF.